This TCR beta chain was identified during a study of T cells in Graves' hyperthyroidism and ophthalmopathy (dated by TCRdb to the late 2010s). Regarding the study in general: Peripheral blood samples were taken at initial diagnosis, before any treatment was given. A discovery cohort of about a hundred patients, 43 with Graves' ophthalmopathy and fewer than 65 with stable Graves' hyperthyroidism, was used to find distinguishing TCR V-J signatures. Prospective prediction of ophthalmopathy was tested in an independent validation cohort of 18 to 20 hyperthyroidism patients and 17 patients who later progressed to ophthalmopathy. For training and testing, the 100 or so patients in the discovery cohort were randomly divided in a 7:3 ratio. In roughly six Graves' hyperthyroidism patients, the study also compared T-cell repertoires from thyroid tissue with T-cell repertoires from blood. After sampling, hyperthyroidism patients received methimazole starting at 30 mg daily, and ophthalmopathy patients received high-dose intravenous methylprednisolone. TCR Vbeta CDR3 sequencing of 120 to 150 peripheral blood samples (roughly 43 ophthalmopathy, 75 hyperthyroidism and approximately 17 progressor patients) is reported in the paper. Overall study outcomes, separate from this receptor: Blood samples also contained most of the expanded thyroid clonotypes (frequency above 0.001), which suggests that blood repertoires may reflect thyroid immune responses. In validation, the model predicted progression to ophthalmopathy with around 71% sensitivity and approximately 78% specificity, a median of about six months before onset. Ophthalmopathy was separated from stable hyperthyroidism by a 13 V-J signature model, with about 86% sensitivity and approximately 84% specificity obtained in cross-validation and 80%/75% obtained in testing. No statistical method was used to fix the sample size in advance, and group allocation was not hidden from the investigators.

The CDR3 numbers 13 residues from cysteine through phenylalanine. Here the CDR3 DNA is all that survives: 39 bases in frame from base 1. The germline V gene supplies CDR1 SQVTM and CDR2 ANQGSEA. Cut back by 6 bases and 1 base, the V and J ends lie 12 bases apart. The TCR beta CDR3 regions were amplified from the RNA transcripts. A first-round RT-PCR of the TCR CDR3 used the HTBI primer set with the Qiagen OneStep RT-PCR kit. A second multiplex PCR round built the libraries, followed by size selection and purification. Sequencing of the libraries was done on an Illumina HiSeq2000 using paired-end 100 bp reads. In the original analysis: SOAPnuke was used to process the raw data, throwing out any read that contained adapters or uncalled bases, had a mean Phred below 15, or lacked an exact constant-primer or identifier match. High-quality paired reads were merged with COPE v1.2.5, and unique nucleotide sequences were defined as clonotypes. MiTCR v1.1 was used to align the clonotypes against IMGT TRBV, TRBD and TRBJ reference segments. The analysis was restricted to V-J combinations with a frequency above 0.0001, which together covered 99.2% of the repertoires. The TCS score was defined as the ratio of F50 (clonal expansion) to E x V (chaos), calculated using BLOSUM62-based TCRdist between CDR3 peptides within each V-J. Welch's t-statistics and random forest reduced roughly 530 V-J features to under 15, which were used in a naive Bayes classifier (R e1071). TCRdb trimmed the raw reads at Q25, called clones with MiXCR and kept productive beta chains. Rows are combined by CDR3 protein, so each entry shows the most common genes and DNA. TCRdb assigned the V and J calls; the authors' analysis was not used. In this sample the table shows 250,000 to 350,000 distinct CDR3 sequences, more than 15% of which occur a single time. The ten largest clones capture around 58% of the sample.

As for this clonotype: Its antigen is still unknown. Qualities for individual bases were not recorded, and no much larger clone is one base off.

In the ophthalmopathy patients, disease was moderately to severely active, with a Clinical Activity Score of 3 or more, a NOSPECS grade of 4 or more, and a duration of less than 3 months. The study excluded patients with uncontrolled infections, other autoimmune diseases, pregnancy or lactation. Diagnoses were established on the basis of clinical symptoms, serum thyroxine and TRAb, thyroid ultrasound, and orbital computed tomography. Ficoll-Paque density gradient centrifugation was used to isolate PBMCs from about 9.4 ml of fresh peripheral blood. Total RNA was extracted using Trizol reagent, and RNA quality was assessed on an Agilent 2100 Bioanalyzer.

Sequenced sample: blood. The V gene is TRBV29-1 and the J gene is TRBJ2-5, with TRBD1 perhaps the D gene, on 7 matching bases. This clonotype was sampled from an older woman with Graves' ophthalmopathy. The DNA is TGCAGCGTAATGCGGGACAGCCAAGAGACCCAGTACTTC. It encodes CSVMRDSQETQYF.